This TCR beta chain emerged from a study of blood T cell repertoires in COVID-19. In germline, CDR1 is SQVTM, CDR2 ANQGSEA. The CDR3 is 13 amino acids. The V end was cut by 4 bases, the J end by 0 bases, with 7 bases between. Some clones are missing from TCRdb's copy, which holds only in-frame ones; the method was immunoSEQ multiplex PCR. The sample comprises approximately 190,000 clones, roughly 88% of which are singletons, and about 6.8% rests with the top ten. The sample consisted of peripheral blood. The chain links TRBV29-1 to TRBJ2-1; possibly TRBD2 for D (5 bases). This receptor was obtained from a woman in her thirties or forties who had recovered from COVID-19. Here the CDR3 DNA reads TGCAGCGTTGGTGGGAGCTCCTACAATGAGCAGTTCTTC. As protein: CSVGGSSYNEQFF.